This T cell receptor (beta chain) was recovered during a study of T-cell reconstitution after alpha-beta-depleted transplantation in children. Germline loops: CDR1 MNHEY, CDR2 SVGAGI. The CDR3 length is 18 residues. V lost 0 bases to trimming and J lost 3 bases; unmatched junction nucleotides: 11. In its sample, this clonotype was seen many times. Unique molecular identifiers were used in preparing the TCRbeta library. TCRdb called the PCR reads again in MiXCR, with one record for every CDR3 protein. This repertoire shows some 590,000 distinct CDR3 sequences, about 10% found once; its top ten account for less than 5%.

The source of this sequence is a human donor who donated a stem cell graft to a child with acute myeloid leukemia. V and J are TRBV6-5 and TRBJ2-3, with 8 positions matching TRBD2. Source: PBMCs from the stem cell graft donor, taken from the stem cell graft. The CDR3: CASSYSTGSGTRTDTQYF. The DNA for the CDR3 is TGTGCCAGCAGTTACTCGACGGGTAGCGGGACGAGGACAGATACGCAGTATTTT.